These 4 T cell receptor beta chains originate from one sample sequenced in a study of blood T cell repertoires in COVID-19. Clones were read by immunoSEQ multiplex PCR, and TCRdb kept only the in-frame ones, dropping some. The table lists some 150,000 clones, about 84% of them singletons. Sequenced material: peripheral blood. Receptors originate from a human donor in a cohort sampled during active COVID-19.

The chain uses TRBV27 and TRBJ2-1; the match to TRBD2 covers 10 bases. The CDR3 covers 14 residues. Unmatched junction bases numbered 9, after V lost 9 bases and J lost 7 bases. The V gene's germline CDR1 is MNHEY and CDR2 SMNVEV (reference sequence). CDR3: CASSKRGGINEQFF. The CDR3 nucleotides are TGTGCCAGTTCTAAGCGGGGGGGTATTAATGAGCAGTTCTTC.

This chain uses TRBV18 with TRBJ2-3, with 8 bases aligning to TRBD2. Germline CDR1 is KGHSH and CDR2 is LQKENI. V trimming: 2 bases; J trimming: 0 bases; junction bases outside the gene matches: 1. The CDR3 spans 15 residues. Written as DNA, the CDR3 is TGTGCCAGCTCACCAGGCGGGGGGAGCACAGATACGCAGTATTTT. This sequence encodes CASSPGGGSTDTQYF.

The chain couples TRBV3-1 (or the pseudogene TRBV3-2) to TRBJ2-3, with 7 bases that match TRBD1. The V gene end was trimmed by 8 bases and the J gene end by 0 bases; junction bases not matched to a gene: 26. Germline V gives CDR1 LGHDT, CDR2 YNNKEL (reference sequence). There are 21 residues in the CDR3. CDR3: CASSTWGTASILVPSTDTQYF. CDR3 nucleotides: TGTGCCAGCTCCACCTGGGGGACAGCCTCGATCCTTGTTCCTAGCACAGATACGCAGTATTTT.

This chain joins TRBV5-4 and TRBJ2-1; perhaps TRBD1 as D (5 bases). CDR1 is SGHNT and CDR2 is YYREEE in the germline V gene (reference sequence). Trimming left V 0 bases short and J 0 bases short, with 10 bases between. The CDR3 contains 16 residues. CDR3 protein: CASSLGGKNSYNEQFF. DNA of the CDR3: TGTGCCAGCAGCTTGGGGGGCAAGAACTCCTACAATGAGCAGTTCTTC.